The source of this T cell receptor (beta chain) is a study of T cell responses to AZD1222 COVID-19 vaccine. Sequencing used immunoSEQ multiplex PCR; TCRdb keeps in-frame clones, though not all of them. The data hold approximately 190,000 clones, with 94% observed a single time. Germline CDR1 and CDR2: SQVTM and ANQGSEA. The length of the CDR3 is 14 residues. V was pared by 4 bases and J by 0 bases, with 12 bases between. The source is an adult in good health. The sample here was peripheral blood, taken on day 0 of AZD1222 vaccination. This chain links TRBV29-1 with TRBJ1-2; TRBD1 is a possible D gene (5 bases). The CDR3 here is CSVGGIWANYGYTF. The CDR3 DNA reads TGCAGCGTTGGGGGGATTTGGGCTAACTATGGCTACACCTTC.